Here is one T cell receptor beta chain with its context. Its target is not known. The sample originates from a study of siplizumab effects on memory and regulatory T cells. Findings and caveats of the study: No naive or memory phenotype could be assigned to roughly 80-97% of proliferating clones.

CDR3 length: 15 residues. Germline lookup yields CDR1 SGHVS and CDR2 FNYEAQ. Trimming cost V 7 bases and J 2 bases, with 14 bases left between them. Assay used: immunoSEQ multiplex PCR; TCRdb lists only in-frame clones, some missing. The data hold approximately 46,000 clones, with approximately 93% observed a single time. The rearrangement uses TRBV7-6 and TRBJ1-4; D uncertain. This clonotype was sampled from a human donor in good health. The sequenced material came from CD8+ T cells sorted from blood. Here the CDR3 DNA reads TGTGCCAGCACTTCCCGGGCGTCGACTAATGAAAAACTGTTTTTT. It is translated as CASTSRASTNEKLFF.